The 21 T cell receptor beta chains below all came from one sample that was sequenced in a study of shared clonotypes between healthy human individuals. The table came from immunoSEQ multiplex PCR; TCRdb's copy has only in-frame clones and leaves some out. The table lists 850,000 to 1,100,000 clones, approximately 80% of them singletons. Sequencing was carried out using memory CD4+ T cells from PBMCs. The subset: CD45RA-negative fraction. The receptors originated from a man aged 18 to 29 in good health. Some clones in this sample may be carry-over from other donors' samples.

CDR3 nucleotides: TGTGCCAGCAGCGCGAGCGGGTACAGCACAGATACGCAGTATTTT. Protein: CASSASGYSTDTQYF. V usage is TRBV7-2 and J usage is TRBJ2-3; the D gene is possibly TRBD2 (6 bases). This CDR3 spans 15 amino acids. V lost 5 bases and J 0 bases, leaving 12 bases between the germline ends. Looked up from germline, CDR1 is SGHTA and CDR2 is FQGNSA.

The chain links TRBV5-4 to TRBJ2-1; D is unclear. Germline CDR1 reads SGHNT; CDR2 reads YYREEE (reference sequence). Trimming cost V 5 bases and J 7 bases, with 16 bases left between them. This CDR3 comprises 14 residues. DNA for the CDR3: TGTGCCAGCAGTCCCCCCGGGTCCCAAAATGAGCAGTTCTTC. Its protein is CASSPPGSQNEQFF.

CDR3: CSVLLPGQGARGYTF. In nucleotides, the CDR3 is TGCAGCGTGCTTCTTCCGGGACAGGGGGCGCGTGGCTACACCTTC. The rearrangement links TRBV29-1 to TRBJ1-2; 12 bases agree with TRBD1. V trimming: 6 bases; J trimming: 7 bases; junction bases outside the gene matches: 12. The germline V gene has CDR1 SQVTM and CDR2 ANQGSEA. This CDR3 region has 15 residues. Supplemented by reference TRBV29-1 and TRBJ1-2, the full variable domain reads SAVISQKPSRDICQRGTSLTIQCQVDSQVTMMFWYRQQPGQSLTLIATANQGSEATYESGFVIDKFPISRPNLTFSTLTVSNMSPEDSSIYLCSVLLPGQGARGYTFGSGTRLTVV.

This clone has a single count. The chain is built from TRBV2 and TRBJ2-7; TRBD1 is a possible D gene (6 bases). This CDR3 has 11 amino acids. V lost 4 bases and J 12 bases, leaving 13 bases between the germline ends. CDR1 is SNHLY, CDR2 FYNNEI, per germline. CDR3 protein: CASSVNWGRYF. In DNA form, the CDR3 reads TGTGCCAGCAGTGTTAACTGGGGGCGGTACTTC.

The sample holds a few counts of this clone. The chain recombines TRBV5-1 with TRBJ2-5, with D uncertain. V gave up 1 base and J gave up 2 bases, with 9 bases separating them. The CDR3 is 14 amino acids. Looked up from germline, CDR1 is SGHRS and CDR2 is YFSETQ. CDR3 coding DNA: TGCGCCAGCAGCTTGCAAGGACGGCAAGAGACCCAGTACTTC. It yields the protein CASSLQGRQETQYF.

The J gene is TRBJ2-3, the V gene TRBV30, with 7 bases lining up with TRBD2. The germline V gene has CDR1 GTSNPN and CDR2 SVGIG (reference sequence). Trimming at V came to 5 bases and at J to 4 bases, leaving 12 bases not matched to a gene. This CDR3 comprises 15 residues. The CDR3 DNA reads as TGTGCCTGGGGGCCTGAGGCTAGCGGTTCAGATACGCAGTATTTT. Translation gives CAWGPEASGSDTQYF. The variable domain in full, completed from reference TRBV30 and TRBJ2-3, reads SQTIHQWPATLVQPVGSPLSLECTVEGTSNPNLYWYRQAAGRGLQLLFYSVGIGQISSEVPQNLSASRPQDRQFILSSKKLLLSDSGFYLCAWGPEASGSDTQYFGPGTRLTVL.

This chain uses TRBV28 with TRBJ2-7; the match to TRBD2 covers 11 bases. Germline lookup yields CDR1 MDHEN and CDR2 SYDVKM. The CDR3 has 15 residues. V shed 5 bases and J 4 bases; nucleotides not matched to a gene: 7. The chain's CDR3 is CASSPTSGTKYEQYF. The CDR3 coding sequence is TGTGCCAGCAGTCCGACTAGCGGGACGAAGTACGAGCAGTACTTC.

On this clone: Other DNA sequences in this sample translate to the same CDR3. The rearrangement links TRBV5-1 to TRBJ1-4; 7 bases agree with TRBD1. The CDR3 is made up of 14 amino acids. Trimming took 0 bases from V and 6 from J; bases not matched to a gene: 2. The germline CDR1 and CDR2 sequences are SGHRS and YFSETQ. CDR3 in amino acids: CASSLGQGHEKLFF. Written as DNA, the CDR3 is TGCGCCAGCAGCTTGGGACAGGGTCATGAAAAACTGTTTTTT.

The chain couples TRBV18 to TRBJ2-5; weak D call: TRBD1 (5 bases). Germline values: CDR1 KGHSH, CDR2 LQKENI. V was shortened by 4 bases and J by 2 bases, with 11 bases between the two germline ends. The CDR3 sequence is 14 residues long. The CDR3 loop is CASSRRALQETQYF. The DNA of the CDR3 is TGTGCCAGCTCACGCAGGGCCCTACAAGAGACCCAGTACTTC.

Remarks on this clone: The same CDR3 arises from other DNA sequences in this sample as well. The chain is built from TRBV7-2 and TRBJ2-7; TRBD1 is a possible D gene (6 bases). Germline V gene data show CDR1 as SGHTA and CDR2 as FQGNSA. The CDR3 extends over 15 amino acids. Between the trimmed V and J ends, which lost 1 base and 3 bases, there was a span of 13 bases. DNA of the CDR3: TGTGCCAGCAGCTTAGAGGCAGGGGTTAACTACGAGCAGTACTTC. Translating gives CASSLEAGVNYEQYF.

The rearrangement joins TRBV5-1 to TRBJ1-4; 8 nucleotides align to TRBD1. The CDR3 covers 16 residues. Germline CDR1 and CDR2: SGHRS and YFSETQ. Trimming at V came to 0 bases and at J to 6 bases, leaving 7 bases not matched to a gene. CDR3 sequence: CASSLGTGRLDEKLFF. Here the CDR3 DNA reads TGCGCCAGCAGCTTGGGGACAGGGCGGTTGGATGAAAAACTGTTTTTT.

The chain carries TRBV7-6 and TRBJ2-5; no clear D gene. V gave up 4 bases and J gave up 6 bases, with 9 bases separating them. The CDR3 is 12 residues long. Germline V gene sequence: CDR1 SGHVS, CDR2 FNYEAQ. CDR3 loop: CASSSPGQTQYF. The CDR3 region has the DNA TGTGCCAGCAGCTCACCCGGACAGACCCAGTACTTC.

This sequence joins TRBV18 and TRBJ2-5, with TRBD1 matching over 7 bases. V dropped 6 bases and J dropped 2; count of bases not matched to a gene: 6. Germline V gene data show CDR1 as KGHSH and CDR2 as LQKENI. CDR3 length: 14 residues. CDR3 nucleotides: TGTGCCAGCTCCCGAGGACAGGAACAAGAGACCCAGTACTTC. Protein sequence: CASSRGQEQETQYF.

A single count supports this clone. The genes are TRBV2 and TRBJ1-1; D is uncertain. Germline loops: CDR1 SNHLY, CDR2 FYNNEI. Trimming pared 6 bases from V and 1 base from J, leaving 12 bases between. The CDR3 has 14 amino acids. This chain's CDR3 is CASSSGRKNTEAFF. The CDR3 nucleotides are TGTGCCAGCAGCTCCGGGCGCAAGAACACTGAAGCTTTCTTT.

The chain uses TRBV4-1 and TRBJ1-5; 11 nucleotides match TRBD1. The CDR3 loop spans 17 amino acids. Germline values: CDR1 MGHRA, CDR2 YSYEKL. V gave up 0 bases and J gave up 9 bases; unmatched junction bases: 10. CDR3 DNA sequence: TGCGCCAGCAGCCAAGAATTCCGGGGACAGGGGGGACGGCCCCAGCATTTT. Its protein product is CASSQEFRGQGGRPQHF.

This rearrangement joins TRBV2 to TRBJ2-5, with unresolved D. Germline CDR1 is SNHLY and CDR2 is FYNNEI. The germline V and J ends were trimmed by 6 bases and 0 bases, with 14 bases remaining between them. This CDR3 contains 15 residues. The CDR3 sequence is CASRATDSYQETQYF. The DNA of the CDR3 is TGTGCCAGCAGGGCCACGGATTCGTACCAAGAGACCCAGTACTTC. The full variable domain, in which reference TRBV2 and TRBJ2-5 provide the parts outside the CDR3, is EPEVTQTPSHQVTQMGQEVILRCVPISNHLYFYWYRQILGQKVEFLVSFYNNEISEKSEIFDDQFSVERPDGSNFTLKIRSTKLEDSAMYFCASRATDSYQETQYFGPGTRLLVL.

The chain joins TRBV15 to TRBJ2-3; a possible D gene is TRBD2 (5 bases). V lost 5 bases and J lost 4, with 10 bases in between. Germline V gene lookup returns CDR1 LNHNV and CDR2 YYDKDF (reference sequence). The CDR3 is made up of 13 amino acids. The CDR3: CATSGGRADTQYF. Here the CDR3 DNA reads TGTGCCACCAGCGGAGGACGGGCAGATACGCAGTATTTT.

The rearrangement links TRBV27 to TRBJ2-3; D gene unclear. Germline V gene lookup returns CDR1 MNHEY and CDR2 SMNVEV (reference sequence). V was cut by 5 bases and J by 3 bases, with 12 bases left in between. The CDR3 covers 14 residues. The CDR3 reads CASSGKFLTDTQYF. The CDR3 coding sequence is TGTGCCAGCAGTGGGAAGTTTCTTACAGATACGCAGTATTTT.

This chain connects TRBV29-1 to TRBJ1-4; 10 bases line up with TRBD1. The V and J ends lost 6 bases and 7 bases, in that order; junction bases with no gene match: 5. Germline loops: CDR1 SQVTM, CDR2 ANQGSEA. The CDR3 is 13 residues long. The CDR3, as DNA: TGCAGCGTGGCCGGGGACAGGGGTGAAAAACTGTTTTTT. This encodes CSVAGDRGEKLFF.

The rearrangement joins TRBV18 to TRBJ2-7; TRBD2 matches at 7 bases. The CDR3 contains 14 residues. Germline-derived CDR1 and CDR2 are KGHSH and LQKENI. V was clipped by 3 bases and J by 3 bases; unmatched bases: 5. The CDR3 sequence: CASSPSGEGYEQYF. CDR3 nucleotides: TGTGCCAGCTCACCTTCTGGGGAGGGCTACGAGCAGTACTTC.

This chain uses TRBV30 with TRBJ2-2, with D uncertain. Trimming stripped 5 bases from V and 6 bases from J, with 10 bases between. The CDR3 spans 12 residues. Germline V gives CDR1 GTSNPN, CDR2 SVGIG (reference sequence). The CDR3 nucleotides read TGTGCCTGGGACCTTTCGGCCGGGGAGCTGTTTTTT. Protein: CAWDLSAGELFF.